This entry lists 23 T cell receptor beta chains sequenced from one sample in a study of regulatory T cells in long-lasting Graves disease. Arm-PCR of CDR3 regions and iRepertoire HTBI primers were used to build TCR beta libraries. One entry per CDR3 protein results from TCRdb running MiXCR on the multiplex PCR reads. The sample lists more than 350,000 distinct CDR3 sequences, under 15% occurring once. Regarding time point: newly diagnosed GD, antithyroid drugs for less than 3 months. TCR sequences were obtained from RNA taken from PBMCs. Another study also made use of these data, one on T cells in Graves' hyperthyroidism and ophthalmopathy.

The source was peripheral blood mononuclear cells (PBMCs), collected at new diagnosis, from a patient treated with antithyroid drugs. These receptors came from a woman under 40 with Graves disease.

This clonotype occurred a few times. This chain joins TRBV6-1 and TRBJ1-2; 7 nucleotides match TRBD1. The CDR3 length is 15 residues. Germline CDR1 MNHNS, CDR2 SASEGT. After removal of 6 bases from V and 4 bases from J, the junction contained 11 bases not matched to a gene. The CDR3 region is CASSPRTNRGYGYTF. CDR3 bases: TGTGCCAGCAGCCCCCGCACCAACAGGGGCTATGGCTACACCTTC.

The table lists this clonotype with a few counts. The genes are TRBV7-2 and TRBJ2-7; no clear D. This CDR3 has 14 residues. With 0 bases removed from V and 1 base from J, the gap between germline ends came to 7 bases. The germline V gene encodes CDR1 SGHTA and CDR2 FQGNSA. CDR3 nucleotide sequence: TGTGCCAGCAGCTTAGCGCAGTGGTCCTACGAGCAGTACTTC. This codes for CASSLAQWSYEQYF.

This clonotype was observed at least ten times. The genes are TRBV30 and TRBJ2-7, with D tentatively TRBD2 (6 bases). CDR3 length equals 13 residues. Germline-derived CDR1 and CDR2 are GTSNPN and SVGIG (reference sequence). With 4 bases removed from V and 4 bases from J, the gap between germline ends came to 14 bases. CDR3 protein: CAWIGRGLYEQYF. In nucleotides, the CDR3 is TGTGCCTGGATAGGACGGGGACTGTACGAGCAGTACTTC.

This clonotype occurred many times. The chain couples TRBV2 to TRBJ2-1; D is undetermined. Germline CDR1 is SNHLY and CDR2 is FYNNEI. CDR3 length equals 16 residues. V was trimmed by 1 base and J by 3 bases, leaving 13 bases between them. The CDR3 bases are TGTGCCAGCAGTGAAGGGCAGTGGGCCCTCTACAATGAGCAGTTCTTC. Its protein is CASSEGQWALYNEQFF.

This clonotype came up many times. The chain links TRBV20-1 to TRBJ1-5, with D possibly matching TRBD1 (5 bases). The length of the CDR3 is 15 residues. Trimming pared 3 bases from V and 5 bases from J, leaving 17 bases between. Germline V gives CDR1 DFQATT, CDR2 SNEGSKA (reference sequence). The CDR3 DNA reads TGCAGTGCTAGTCATACCTTTGACAGACATCAGCCCCAGCATTTT. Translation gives CSASHTFDRHQPQHF.

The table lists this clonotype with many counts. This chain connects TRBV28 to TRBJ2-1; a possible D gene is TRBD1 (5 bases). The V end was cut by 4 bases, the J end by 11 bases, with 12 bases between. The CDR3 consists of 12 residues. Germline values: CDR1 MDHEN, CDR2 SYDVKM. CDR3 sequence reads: CASSYGARKQFF. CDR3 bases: TGTGCCAGCAGTTATGGGGCTAGGAAGCAGTTCTTC.

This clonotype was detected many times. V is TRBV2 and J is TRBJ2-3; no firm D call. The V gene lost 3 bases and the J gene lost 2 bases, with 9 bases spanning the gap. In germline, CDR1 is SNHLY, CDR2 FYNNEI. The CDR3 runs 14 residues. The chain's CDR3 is CASSEMGDTDTQYF. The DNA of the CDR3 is TGTGCCAGCAGTGAGATGGGCGACACAGATACGCAGTATTTT.

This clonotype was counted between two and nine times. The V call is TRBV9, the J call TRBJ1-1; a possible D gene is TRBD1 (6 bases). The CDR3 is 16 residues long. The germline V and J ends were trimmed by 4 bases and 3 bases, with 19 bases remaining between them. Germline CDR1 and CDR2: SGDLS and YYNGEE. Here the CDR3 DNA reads TGTGCCAGCAGCCCACGGGCGACAGGACCCTACACTGAAGCTTTCTTT. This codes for CASSPRATGPYTEAFF.

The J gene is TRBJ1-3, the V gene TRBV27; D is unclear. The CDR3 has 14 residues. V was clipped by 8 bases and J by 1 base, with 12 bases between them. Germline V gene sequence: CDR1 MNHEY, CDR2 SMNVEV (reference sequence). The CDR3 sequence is CASFDGVSGNTIYF. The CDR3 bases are TGTGCCAGCTTTGACGGGGTTTCTGGAAACACCATATATTTT.

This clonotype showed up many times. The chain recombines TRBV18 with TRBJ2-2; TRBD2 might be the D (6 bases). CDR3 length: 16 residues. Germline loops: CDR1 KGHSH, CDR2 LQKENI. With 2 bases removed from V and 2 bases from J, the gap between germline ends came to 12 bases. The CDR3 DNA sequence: TGTGCCAGCTCACCATCTAGCGCCTCCAACACCGGGGAGCTGTTTTTT. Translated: CASSPSSASNTGELFF.

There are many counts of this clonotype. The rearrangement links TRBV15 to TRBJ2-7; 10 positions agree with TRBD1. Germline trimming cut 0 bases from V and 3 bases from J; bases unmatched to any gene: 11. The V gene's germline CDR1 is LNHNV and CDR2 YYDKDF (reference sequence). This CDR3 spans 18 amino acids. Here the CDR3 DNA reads TGTGCCACCAGCAGAGATGGAACGGGACAGGGGCCAAACTACGAGCAGTACTTC. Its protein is CATSRDGTGQGPNYEQYF.

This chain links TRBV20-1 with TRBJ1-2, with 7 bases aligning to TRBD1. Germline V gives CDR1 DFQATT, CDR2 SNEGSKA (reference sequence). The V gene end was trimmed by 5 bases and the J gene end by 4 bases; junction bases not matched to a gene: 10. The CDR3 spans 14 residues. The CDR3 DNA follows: TGCAGTGCTCCGACAGGGTCGAGCCGCTATGGCTACACCTTC. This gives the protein CSAPTGSSRYGYTF.

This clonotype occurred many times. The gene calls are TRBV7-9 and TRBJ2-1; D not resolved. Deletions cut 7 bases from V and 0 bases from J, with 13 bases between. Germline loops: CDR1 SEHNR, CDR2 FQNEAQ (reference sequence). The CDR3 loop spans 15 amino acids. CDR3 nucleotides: TGTGCCAGCACCCCCCTGCTAAGCTCCTACAATGAGCAGTTCTTC. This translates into CASTPLLSSYNEQFF.

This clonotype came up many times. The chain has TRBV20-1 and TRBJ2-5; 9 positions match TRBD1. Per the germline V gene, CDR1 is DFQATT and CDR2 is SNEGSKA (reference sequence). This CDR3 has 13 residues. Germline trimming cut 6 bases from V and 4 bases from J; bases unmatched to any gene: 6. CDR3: CSATGGWGETQYF. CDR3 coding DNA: TGCAGTGCCACAGGGGGCTGGGGAGAGACCCAGTACTTC.

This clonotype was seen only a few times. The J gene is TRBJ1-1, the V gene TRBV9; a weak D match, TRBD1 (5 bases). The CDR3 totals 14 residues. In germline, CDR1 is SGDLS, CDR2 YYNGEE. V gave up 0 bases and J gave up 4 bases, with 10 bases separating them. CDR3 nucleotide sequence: TGTGCCAGCAGCGTAGGGGTAGGGACCACTGAAGCTTTCTTT. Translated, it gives CASSVGVGTTEAFF.

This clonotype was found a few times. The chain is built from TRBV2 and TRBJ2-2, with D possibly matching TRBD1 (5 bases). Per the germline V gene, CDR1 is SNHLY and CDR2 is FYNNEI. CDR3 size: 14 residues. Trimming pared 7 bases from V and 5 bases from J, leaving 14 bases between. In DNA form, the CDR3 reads TGTGCCAGCACCTGGCAGGGTCAAACCGGGGAGCTGTTTTTT. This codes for CASTWQGQTGELFF. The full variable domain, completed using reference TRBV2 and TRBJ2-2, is EPEVTQTPSHQVTQMGQEVILRCVPISNHLYFYWYRQILGQKVEFLVSFYNNEISEKSEIFDDQFSVERPDGSNFTLKIRSTKLEDSAMYFCASTWQGQTGELFFGEGSRLTVL.

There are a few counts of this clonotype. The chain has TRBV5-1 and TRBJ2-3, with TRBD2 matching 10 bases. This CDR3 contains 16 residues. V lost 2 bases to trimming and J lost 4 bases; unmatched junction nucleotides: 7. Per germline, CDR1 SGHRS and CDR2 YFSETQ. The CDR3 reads CASSFQAGGPADTQYF. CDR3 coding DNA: TGCGCCAGCAGCTTCCAAGCGGGAGGGCCGGCAGATACGCAGTATTTT.

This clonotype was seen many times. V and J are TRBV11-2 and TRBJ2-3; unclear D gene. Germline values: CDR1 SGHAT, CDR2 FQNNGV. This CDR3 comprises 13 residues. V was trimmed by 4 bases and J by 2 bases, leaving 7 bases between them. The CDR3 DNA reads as TGTGCCAGCAGCTCTCCTTACACAGATACGCAGTATTTT. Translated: CASSSPYTDTQYF.

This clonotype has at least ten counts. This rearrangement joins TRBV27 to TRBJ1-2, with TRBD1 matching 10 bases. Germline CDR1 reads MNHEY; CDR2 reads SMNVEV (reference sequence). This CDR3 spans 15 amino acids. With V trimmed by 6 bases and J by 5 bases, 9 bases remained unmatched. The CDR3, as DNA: TGTGCCAGCAGCCAAGGGACAGGGGACTTTTATGGCTACACCTTC. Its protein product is CASSQGTGDFYGYTF.

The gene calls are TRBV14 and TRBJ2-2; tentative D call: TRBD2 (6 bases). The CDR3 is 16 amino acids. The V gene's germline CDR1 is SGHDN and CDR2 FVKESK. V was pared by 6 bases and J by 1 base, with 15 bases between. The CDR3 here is CASRYTGTGNTGELFF. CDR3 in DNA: TGTGCCAGCAGATACACCGGGACTGGGAACACCGGGGAGCTGTTTTTT.

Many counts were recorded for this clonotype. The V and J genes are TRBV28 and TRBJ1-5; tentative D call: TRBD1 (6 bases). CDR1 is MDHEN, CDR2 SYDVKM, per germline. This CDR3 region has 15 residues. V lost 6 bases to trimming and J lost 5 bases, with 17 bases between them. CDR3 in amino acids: CASSLEGGGHQPQHF. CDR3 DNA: TGTGCCAGCAGCCTCGAGGGAGGGGGGCATCAGCCCCAGCATTTT.

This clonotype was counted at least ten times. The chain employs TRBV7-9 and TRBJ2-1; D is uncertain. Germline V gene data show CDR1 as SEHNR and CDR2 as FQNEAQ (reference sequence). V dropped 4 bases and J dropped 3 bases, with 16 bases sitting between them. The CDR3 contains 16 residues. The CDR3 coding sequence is TGTGCCAGCAGCTCGCCTCCAAGCGCCTACTACAATGAGCAGTTCTTC. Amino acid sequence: CASSSPPSAYYNEQFF.

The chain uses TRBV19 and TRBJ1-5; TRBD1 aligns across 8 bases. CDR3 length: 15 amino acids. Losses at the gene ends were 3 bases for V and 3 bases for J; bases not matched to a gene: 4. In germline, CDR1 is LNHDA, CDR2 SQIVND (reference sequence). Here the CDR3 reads CASSITGGANQPQHF. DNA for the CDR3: TGTGCCAGTAGTATTACAGGGGGGGCCAATCAGCCCCAGCATTTT.